These 20 T cell receptor beta chains were all obtained from the same sample, sequenced in a study of T cell responses to AZD1222 COVID-19 vaccine. Measured with immunoSEQ multiplex PCR; TCRdb has only the in-frame clones, and not every one. The sample includes about 120,000 clones, 92% of them seen just once. Sequenced here: peripheral blood, sampled on day 0 of AZD1222 vaccination. These receptors were obtained from an adult in good health.

The V gene is TRBV28, the J gene TRBJ1-4; 8 bases fit TRBD1. Germline V gene sequence: CDR1 MDHEN, CDR2 SYDVKM. The J segment lost 11 bases and the V segment lost 7 bases, leaving 15 bases of the junction unmatched. The CDR3 length is 15 residues. The CDR3 sequence is CASTILQGAQGKLFF. Here the CDR3 DNA reads TGTGCCAGCACCATACTCCAGGGGGCGCAGGGTAAACTGTTTTTT.

CDR3 nucleotides: TGTGCCACCAGTGATGCCCGCGTGGGGGCCAACGTCCTGACTTTC. Protein sequence: CATSDARVGANVLTF. The rearrangement uses TRBV24-1 and TRBJ2-6; D call uncertain. Germline V gene data show CDR1 as KGHDR and CDR2 as SFDVKD. This CDR3 is 15 amino acids long. V gave up 3 bases and J gave up 4 bases, with 9 bases separating them.

The chain employs TRBV30 and TRBJ2-2; no firm D call. With 0 bases removed from V and 0 bases from J, the gap between germline ends came to 11 bases. Germline-derived CDR1 and CDR2 are GTSNPN and SVGIG (reference sequence). This CDR3 comprises 16 residues. CDR3 sequence (DNA): TGTGCCTGGAGTGTACGAAAATATGCGAACACCGGGGAGCTGTTTTTT. The encoded protein is CAWSVRKYANTGELFF.

The chain links TRBV5-1 to TRBJ2-3; 9 positions match TRBD2. The germline V gene encodes CDR1 SGHRS and CDR2 YFSETQ. The CDR3 runs to 15 residues. V trimming: 4 bases; J trimming: 4 bases; junction bases outside the gene matches: 7. CDR3 amino acids: CASSPTSGPADTQYF. The CDR3 region has the DNA TGCGCCAGCAGCCCGACTAGCGGACCGGCAGATACGCAGTATTTT. The complete variable domain, with remaining parts taken from reference TRBV5-1 and TRBJ2-3, reads KAGVTQTPRYLIKTRGQQVTLSCSPISGHRSVSWYQQTPGQGLQFLFEYFSETQRNKGNFPGRFSGRQFSNSRSEMNVSTLELGDSALYLCASSPTSGPADTQYFGPGTRLTVL.

The V gene is TRBV10-3, the J gene TRBJ1-5, with no clear D. Trimming cost V 2 bases and J 0 bases, with 11 bases left between them. Germline CDR1 reads ENHRY; CDR2 reads SYGVKD. This CDR3 has 16 residues. The CDR3 coding sequence is TGTGCCATCAGTGAGAACCCGACCTATAGCAATCAGCCCCAGCATTTT. Translation: CAISENPTYSNQPQHF.

V usage is TRBV24-1 and J usage is TRBJ2-1; 11 positions match TRBD1. Germline trimming cut 2 bases from V and 7 bases from J; bases unmatched to any gene: 6. There are 16 residues in the CDR3. The germline V gene has CDR1 KGHDR and CDR2 SFDVKD. The CDR3 region is CATSDSPDRGPNEQFF. In DNA form, the CDR3 reads TGTGCCACCAGTGATTCCCCGGACAGGGGGCCGAATGAGCAGTTCTTC.

The chain joins TRBV3-1 (or the pseudogene TRBV3-2) to TRBJ2-6; 8 bases line up with TRBD1. The V and J ends lost 1 base and 4 bases, in that order; junction bases with no gene match: 0. Germline-derived CDR1 and CDR2 are LGHDT and YNNKEL (reference sequence). The CDR3 loop spans 15 amino acids. The CDR3 nucleotides read TGTGCCAGCAGCCAAGGGACAGGGGGGGCCAACGTCCTGACTTTC. This translates into CASSQGTGGANVLTF.

This chain joins TRBV5-1 and TRBJ1-2, with TRBD1 matching 7 bases. Germline CDR1 and CDR2: SGHRS and YFSETQ. With 4 bases clipped from V and 8 bases from J, the junction kept 8 bases outside the gene matches. The CDR3 extends over 13 amino acids. CDR3 residues: CASSPTGFIGYTF. Written as DNA, the CDR3 is TGCGCCAGCAGCCCGACAGGGTTTATCGGCTACACCTTC.

J is TRBJ2-7 and V is TRBV4-1; 8 bases fit TRBD1. V lost 3 bases and J lost 4; bases outside the gene matches: 8. The CDR3 length is 15 residues. CDR1 and CDR2 (germline): MGHRA, YSYEKL. The CDR3 spells CASSHQRQGPYEQYF. The CDR3 DNA is TGCGCCAGCAGCCATCAAAGACAGGGGCCTTACGAGCAGTACTTC.

The rearrangement links TRBV28 to TRBJ2-2, with D perhaps matching TRBD1 (5 bases). V shed 10 bases and J shed 6 bases, with 15 bases lying between them. Per germline, CDR1 MDHEN and CDR2 SYDVKM. The CDR3 sequence is 13 residues long. The CDR3 region is CATQGRFSGELFF. CDR3 in DNA: TGTGCCACTCAGGGCAGATTCTCCGGGGAGCTGTTTTTT.

The chain combines TRBV10-3 with TRBJ2-2; 9 bases are shared with TRBD1. J was trimmed by 7 bases and V by 2 bases; bases with no gene match: 2. Looked up from germline, CDR1 is ENHRY and CDR2 is SYGVKD. CDR3 length: 14 residues. The CDR3 spells CAISETGGIGELFF. The CDR3 DNA follows: TGTGCCATCAGTGAGACAGGGGGCATCGGGGAGCTGTTTTTT.

This chain connects TRBV3-1 (or the pseudogene TRBV3-2) to TRBJ2-7, with 11 bases that match TRBD1. The CDR3 contains 15 residues. Germline CDR1 reads LGHDT; CDR2 reads YNNKEL (reference sequence). Unmatched junction bases numbered 5, after V lost 4 bases and J lost 3 bases. The CDR3 sequence: CASSPTGTGGYEQYF. For the CDR3, the DNA is TGTGCCAGCAGCCCAACCGGGACAGGGGGCTACGAGCAGTACTTC.

This CDR3 reads CASSLEGLSEAFF. CDR3 nucleotide sequence: TGCGCCAGCAGCTTGGAAGGTTTGTCTGAAGCTTTCTTT. The V gene is TRBV5-1, the J gene TRBJ1-1; D is ambiguous. The germline V gene has CDR1 SGHRS and CDR2 YFSETQ. V shed 0 bases and J shed 6 bases, with 9 bases lying between them. The CDR3 sequence is 13 residues long. The full variable domain, rest sourced from reference TRBV5-1 and TRBJ1-1, is KAGVTQTPRYLIKTRGQQVTLSCSPISGHRSVSWYQQTPGQGLQFLFEYFSETQRNKGNFPGRFSGRQFSNSRSEMNVSTLELGDSALYLCASSLEGLSEAFFGQGTRLTVV.

Only a few counts were recorded for this clone. The chain combines TRBV27 with TRBJ1-1; the match to TRBD1 covers 8 bases. CDR1 and CDR2 (germline): MNHEY, SMNVEV (reference sequence). Trimming cost V 4 bases and J 7 bases; bases outside gene matches: 8. The CDR3 has 14 amino acids. This CDR3 is CASSSRTGRSEAFF. The CDR3 DNA reads as TGTGCCAGCAGTTCCCGGACAGGGCGTAGTGAAGCTTTCTTT.

V usage is TRBV10-3 and J usage is TRBJ1-3; D not resolved. CDR1 is ENHRY and CDR2 is SYGVKD in the germline V gene. The CDR3 covers 12 residues. The V gene lost 3 bases and the J gene lost 1 base, with 1 base spanning the gap. The CDR3, as DNA: TGTGCCATCAGTGAATCTGGAAACACCATATATTTT. The encoded protein is CAISESGNTIYF.

This chain connects TRBV3-1 (or the pseudogene TRBV3-2) to TRBJ1-5; unclear D gene. The V and J ends lost 4 bases and 0 bases respectively, with 25 bases between them. Germline V lookup: CDR1 LGHDT, CDR2 YNNKEL (reference sequence). The CDR3 consists of 20 residues. The CDR3 region has the DNA TGTGCCAGCAGCCCTGAGGGCGTCAGCCTGAATTTCTATAGCAATCAGCCCCAGCATTTT. Translated, it gives CASSPEGVSLNFYSNQPQHF.

This chain links TRBV19 with TRBJ2-7, with 9 bases lining up with TRBD1. The CDR3 runs to 14 residues. The V segment lost 6 bases and the J segment 4 bases; nucleotides outside the gene matches: 7. Germline CDR1 and CDR2: LNHDA and SQIVND (reference sequence). DNA of the CDR3: TGTGCCAGTAGCTCTCCCGGACAGGGGTACGAGCAGTACTTC. As protein: CASSSPGQGYEQYF.

This clone appeared a single time. This rearrangement joins TRBV20-1 to TRBJ2-6, with D uncertain. V was trimmed by 3 bases and J by 4 bases, leaving 10 bases between them. This CDR3 has 14 amino acids. Germline-derived CDR1 and CDR2 are DFQATT and SNEGSKA (reference sequence). The CDR3 bases are TGCAGTGCTAGTCCGGGTCGCGGGGCCAACGTCCTGACTTTC. This encodes CSASPGRGANVLTF.

The chain joins TRBV10-3 to TRBJ1-6; no definite D call. V was shortened by 1 base and J by 0 bases, with 4 bases between the two germline ends. The CDR3 totals 15 residues. The germline gives CDR1 ENHRY, CDR2 SYGVKD. The CDR3: CAISELSSYNSPLHF. The CDR3 DNA sequence: TGTGCCATCAGTGAGTTGAGCTCCTATAATTCACCCCTCCACTTT.

V is TRBV19 and J is TRBJ2-1, with unresolved D. The germline V gene has CDR1 LNHDA and CDR2 SQIVND (reference sequence). The CDR3 totals 13 residues. The germline V and J ends were trimmed by 0 bases and 9 bases, with 9 bases remaining between them. DNA of the CDR3: TGTGCCAGTAGTATAGACCGAACCGGTGAGCAGTTCTTC. Translated: CASSIDRTGEQFF.